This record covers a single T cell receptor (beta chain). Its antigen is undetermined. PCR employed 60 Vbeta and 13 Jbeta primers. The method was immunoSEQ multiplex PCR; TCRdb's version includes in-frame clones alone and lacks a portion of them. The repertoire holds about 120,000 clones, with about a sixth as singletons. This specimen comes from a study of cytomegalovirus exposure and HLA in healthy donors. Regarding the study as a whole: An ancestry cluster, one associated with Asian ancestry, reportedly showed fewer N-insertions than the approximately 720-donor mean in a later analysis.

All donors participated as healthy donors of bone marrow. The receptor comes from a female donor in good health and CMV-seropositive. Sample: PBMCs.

CDR3 in amino acids: CASSSYERGRYSYEQYF. CDR3 in DNA: TGTGCCAGCAGTTCCTACGAGCGGGGGAGGTACTCCTACGAGCAGTACTTC. This chain connects TRBV28 to TRBJ2-7, with TRBD2 identical over 8 bases. This CDR3 is built from 17 residues. Germline V CDR1 and CDR2: MDHEN, SYDVKM. V was clipped by 4 bases and J by 0 bases; unmatched bases: 11.